Each of the 32 T cell receptor beta chains below was sequenced from the same sample in a study of patients and donors after allogeneic stem cell transplantation. TCRdb analysed the RT-PCR reads with MiXCR anew, one entry per CDR3 protein. The table lists about 410,000 distinct CDR3 sequences, roughly 16% of them singletons. Source material: blood, either unsorted or a sorted T cell fraction (not recorded which). These receptors all come from a human donor who was either an allogeneic HSCT recipient or a stem cell or donor lymphocyte infusion donor (not recorded which). It is not recorded whose cells these are; they may come from a transplant donor.

The chain has TRBV2 and TRBJ2-2; 13 bases agree with TRBD2. V shed 7 bases and J 2 bases; nucleotides not matched to a gene: 13. The CDR3 extends over 19 amino acids. Germline CDR1 reads SNHLY; CDR2 reads FYNNEI. In DNA form, the CDR3 reads TGTGCCAGCACCCTACGCGGGAGACTAGCGGGAGGTAACACCGGGGAGCTGTTTTTT. Protein product: CASTLRGRLAGGNTGELFF.

At least ten counts were recorded for this clonotype. A read error may produce the germline difference seen at one junction end. The chain uses TRBV12-3 or TRBV12-4 and TRBJ2-1; 13 bases are shared with TRBD2. This CDR3 has 12 residues. CDR3 amino acids: CASSTGLAGSPF. DNA for the CDR3: TGTGCCAGCAGCACGGGACTAGCGGGAAGCCCCTTC.

The chain employs TRBV2 and TRBJ2-5; D is unresolved. From germline, CDR1 is SNHLY and CDR2 FYNNEI. V gave up 5 bases and J gave up 4 bases, with 11 bases separating them. This CDR3 has 13 residues. The CDR3 DNA reads TGTGCCAGCAGTTCAAACTACAGAGAGACCCAGTACTTC. Translated, it gives CASSSNYRETQYF.

This clonotype was picked up a small number of times. This chain uses TRBV3-1 with TRBJ1-2; 7 bases align to TRBD1. J was trimmed by 4 bases and V by 4 bases; bases with no gene match: 9. CDR1 and CDR2 (germline): LGHDT, YNNKEL (reference sequence). This CDR3 comprises 15 residues. The CDR3 sequence is CASSRGQDSSYGYTF. CDR3 nucleotides: TGTGCCAGCAGCCGCGGACAGGACAGCTCCTATGGCTACACCTTC.

V is TRBV4-1 and J is TRBJ1-4; D call uncertain. The CDR3 covers 14 residues. Trimming stripped 3 bases from V and 8 bases from J, with 13 bases between. In germline, CDR1 is MGHRA, CDR2 YSYEKL. In DNA form, the CDR3 reads TGCGCCAGCAGCCAGCCGCTGACAAAAGAAAAACTGTTTTTT. Residues: CASSQPLTKEKLFF.

V usage is TRBV4-2 and J usage is TRBJ2-7; D is unclear. Germline lookup yields CDR1 LGHNA and CDR2 YNFKEQ. The ends were cut back, 2 bases at V and 0 bases at J, with 14 bases in the middle. CDR3 length: 16 residues. For the CDR3, the DNA is TGTGCCAGCAGCCAACTGAGTGGCAAGAGCTCCTACGAGCAGTACTTC. It encodes CASSQLSGKSSYEQYF.

V and J are TRBV19 and TRBJ2-1; D is undetermined. The CDR3 is 13 residues long. The germline V and J ends were trimmed by 8 bases and 0 bases, with 8 bases remaining between them. Germline V CDR1 and CDR2: LNHDA, SQIVND (reference sequence). The CDR3: CASGLSSYNEQFF. In nucleotides, the CDR3 is TGTGCCAGTGGGTTGAGCTCCTACAATGAGCAGTTCTTC.

J is TRBJ2-7 and V is TRBV7-2; maybe TRBD1 (5 bases). This CDR3 contains 13 residues. V lost 5 bases, J lost 3 bases, and 11 bases lay in between. Per the germline V gene, CDR1 is SGHTA and CDR2 is FQGNSA. CDR3: CASSPSQGYEQYF. CDR3 in DNA: TGTGCCAGCAGCCCTTCCCAGGGCTACGAGCAGTACTTC.

The chain is built from TRBV19 and TRBJ2-1, with 10 nucleotides matching TRBD1. The trim removed 4 bases at V and 5 bases at J, leaving 8 bases unmatched. The CDR3 runs to 16 residues. Germline CDR1 is LNHDA and CDR2 is SQIVND (reference sequence). This CDR3 is CASSTRRDRGHNEQFF. CDR3 bases: TGTGCCAGTAGTACCCGCCGGGACAGGGGACACAATGAGCAGTTCTTC. The full variable domain, rest sourced from reference TRBV19 and TRBJ2-1, is DGGITQSPKYLFRKEGQNVTLSCEQNLNHDAMYWYRQDPGQGLRLIYYSQIVNDFQKGDIAEGYSVSREKKESFPLTVTSAQKNPTAFYLCASSTRRDRGHNEQFFGPGTRLTVL.

This clonotype was seen repeatedly, ten times or more. The chain has TRBV24-1 and TRBJ2-7, with 8 bases fitting TRBD1. Germline CDR1 KGHDR, CDR2 SFDVKD. The trim removed 4 bases at V and 5 bases at J, leaving 12 bases unmatched. This CDR3 is built from 16 residues. In DNA form, the CDR3 reads TGTGCCACCAGTGACCCTCGGACAGGGAACATCCACGAGCAGTACTTC. This translates into CATSDPRTGNIHEQYF.

This clonotype has only a few counts. The genes are TRBV19 and TRBJ2-5; no clear D gene. Germline CDR1 LNHDA, CDR2 SQIVND (reference sequence). V was trimmed by 1 base and J by 13 bases, leaving 10 bases between them. The CDR3 totals 11 residues. The CDR3 nucleotides are TGTGCCAGTAGTATAGGCCGAGAGCTGTACTTC. Translated: CASSIGRELYF. The whole variable domain, filled in from reference TRBV19 and TRBJ2-5, reads DGGITQSPKYLFRKEGQNVTLSCEQNLNHDAMYWYRQDPGQGLRLIYYSQIVNDFQKGDIAEGYSVSREKKESFPLTVTSAQKNPTAFYLCASSIGRELYFGPGTRLLVL.

CDR3 DNA: TGTGCCATCAATGGGCAGGGAGGAGGTGGGGAGCTGTTTTTT. Amino acid sequence: CAINGQGGGGELFF. The chain is built from TRBV10-3 and TRBJ2-2, with D possibly being TRBD2 (6 bases). The length of the CDR3 is 14 residues. The V and J ends lost 7 bases and 8 bases respectively, with 17 bases between them. From germline, CDR1 is ENHRY and CDR2 SYGVKD.

This clonotype appeared many times. The rearrangement uses TRBV5-1 and TRBJ2-3; unclear D gene. Trimming took 3 bases from V and 0 from J, leaving 5 bases between them. Germline values: CDR1 SGHRS, CDR2 YFSETQ. This CDR3 spans 13 amino acids. The CDR3 loop is CASSSPSTDTQYF. Here the CDR3 DNA reads TGCGCCAGCAGCTCCCCTAGCACAGATACGCAGTATTTT.

The CDR3 spells CASSLAVTDTQYF. The CDR3 DNA follows: TGCGCCAGCAGCTTGGCCGTGACAGATACGCAGTATTTT. The chain has TRBV5-1 and TRBJ2-3; D remains unclear. The CDR3 is made up of 13 amino acids. The germline CDR1 and CDR2 sequences are SGHRS and YFSETQ. V was cut by 0 bases and J by 3 bases, with 5 bases left in between.

The chain carries TRBV9 and TRBJ1-1; no firm D call. The CDR3 spans 17 residues. Germline CDR1 reads SGDLS; CDR2 reads YYNGEE. Trimming stripped 2 bases from V and 1 base from J, with 18 bases between. The CDR3 here is CASSVGLHLPGNTEAFF. CDR3 nucleotide sequence: TGTGCCAGCAGCGTGGGCCTCCACCTCCCGGGGAACACTGAAGCTTTCTTT.

This clonotype was counted at least ten times. V and J are TRBV2 and TRBJ1-1; no reliable D call. V dropped 7 bases and J dropped 1 base, with 10 bases sitting between them. The CDR3 sequence is 13 residues long. The germline V gene encodes CDR1 SNHLY and CDR2 FYNNEI. The CDR3 bases are TGTGCCAGCATCGTACAGAAGAACACTGAAGCTTTCTTT. Protein: CASIVQKNTEAFF.

J is TRBJ2-5 and V is TRBV7-3, with TRBD2 matching over 8 bases. With 5 bases clipped from V and 2 bases from J, the junction kept 16 bases outside the gene matches. This CDR3 is built from 18 residues. The V gene's germline CDR1 is SGHTA and CDR2 FQGTGA. This CDR3 reads CASSPFGRQRGNQETQYF. DNA for the CDR3: TGTGCCAGCAGCCCCTTCGGGAGACAGCGGGGGAATCAAGAGACCCAGTACTTC.

This clonotype appeared a few times. This chain connects TRBV15 to TRBJ2-3; 10 bases agree with TRBD2. Looked up from germline, CDR1 is LNHNV and CDR2 is YYDKDF (reference sequence). The CDR3 spans 22 residues. V lost 1 base, J lost 0 bases, and 19 bases stayed unmatched. The CDR3 is CATSRVPIQWLAGDASTDTQYF. CDR3 DNA: TGTGCCACCAGCAGAGTTCCTATTCAGTGGCTAGCGGGGGACGCTAGCACAGATACGCAGTATTTT.

This clonotype was counted ten times or more. The V and J genes are TRBV3-1 and TRBJ1-2; D is ambiguous. Germline loops: CDR1 LGHDT, CDR2 YNNKEL (reference sequence). V dropped 4 bases and J dropped 4 bases, with 16 bases sitting between them. The CDR3 extends over 15 amino acids. CDR3 amino acids: CASSPLNSGLYGYTF. The CDR3 bases are TGTGCCAGCAGCCCACTCAACAGCGGTCTCTATGGCTACACCTTC.

This chain uses TRBV20-1 with TRBJ2-3; D call uncertain. Trimming removed 5 bases from V and 1 base from J, with 10 bases in between. The CDR3 loop spans 13 amino acids. The germline gives CDR1 DFQATT, CDR2 SNEGSKA (reference sequence). CDR3 protein: CSALQLGTDTQYF. In DNA, the CDR3 is TGCAGTGCTCTCCAGTTAGGCACAGATACGCAGTATTTT.

A few counts support this clonotype. V is TRBV10-3 and J is TRBJ2-7; possible D gene TRBD2, 6 bases. In germline, CDR1 is ENHRY, CDR2 SYGVKD. Deletions cut 9 bases from V and 5 bases from J, with 17 bases between. This CDR3 contains 13 residues. CDR3 protein: CAISGTPANEQYF. The CDR3 DNA follows: TGTGCCATATCCGGGACTCCGGCTAACGAGCAGTACTTC.

This clonotype was counted a few times. This sequence joins TRBV12-3 or TRBV12-4 and TRBJ1-3, with D uncertain. V was pared by 5 bases and J by 0 bases, with 17 bases between. The CDR3 covers 17 residues. The CDR3 here is CASSRRTSGYSGNTIYF. As DNA, the CDR3 is TGTGCCAGCAGTCGACGTACATCCGGCTACTCTGGAAACACCATATATTTT.

Ten or more counts support this clonotype. The rearrangement links TRBV27 to TRBJ2-1; TRBD2 agrees at 11 bases. Germline loops: CDR1 MNHEY, CDR2 SMNVEV (reference sequence). The CDR3 totals 14 residues. V lost 4 bases, J lost 6 bases, and 2 bases stayed unmatched. The CDR3 DNA is TGTGCCAGCAGTTCCGGGACTAGCGGCAATGAGCAGTTCTTC. Protein sequence: CASSSGTSGNEQFF.

This clonotype was detected a few times. This chain joins TRBV3-1 and TRBJ2-1, with 12 bases matching TRBD1. V was clipped by 5 bases and J by 11 bases; unmatched bases: 10. The CDR3 sequence is 15 residues long. Per germline, CDR1 LGHDT and CDR2 YNNKEL (reference sequence). CDR3 residues: CASSFTGTGGLKQFF. In nucleotides, the CDR3 is TGTGCCAGCAGCTTTACCGGGACAGGGGGCCTAAAGCAGTTCTTC.

This clonotype has at least ten counts. The chain uses TRBV10-3 and TRBJ2-1, with 9 bases aligning to TRBD1. V was pared by 6 bases and J by 2 bases, with 2 bases of the junction left unmatched. Germline lookup yields CDR1 ENHRY and CDR2 SYGVKD. The CDR3 totals 14 residues. CDR3 residues: CAIRTGGAYNEQFF. CDR3 coding DNA: TGTGCCATCAGAACAGGGGGCGCCTACAATGAGCAGTTCTTC.

The chain links TRBV2 to TRBJ1-6; TRBD1 matches at 8 bases. The V segment lost 6 bases and the J segment 8 bases; nucleotides outside the gene matches: 6. This CDR3 spans 14 amino acids. The germline gives CDR1 SNHLY, CDR2 FYNNEI. This CDR3 reads CASRGDRSYSPLHF. The CDR3 bases are TGTGCCAGCAGGGGGGACAGGTCGTATTCACCCCTCCACTTT.

This clonotype has only a few counts. CDR3 DNA: TGCAGTGCCCGAGGAAGGGGGTGGGACCTCCACTTT. Translated: CSARGRGWDLHF. This chain joins TRBV20-1 and TRBJ1-6; TRBD1 might be the D (6 bases). Trimming left V 6 bases short and J 15 bases short, with 18 bases between. The CDR3 extends over 12 amino acids. Germline values: CDR1 DFQATT, CDR2 SNEGSKA (reference sequence).

This clonotype has more than one count but fewer than ten. This chain uses TRBV7-2 with TRBJ2-5, with 7 positions matching TRBD1. This CDR3 spans 14 amino acids. The germline V gene has CDR1 SGHTA and CDR2 FQGNSA. V lost 5 bases to trimming and J lost 5 bases; unmatched junction nucleotides: 8. CDR3 region: CASSARRGTETQYF. CDR3 DNA sequence: TGTGCCAGCAGCGCTCGCAGGGGGACGGAGACCCAGTACTTC.

This clonotype was seen ten or more times. The genes are TRBV4-3 and TRBJ1-6; possibly TRBD1 for D (5 bases). CDR1 is LGHNA, CDR2 YSLEER, per germline. The CDR3 is 17 amino acids. V was cut by 0 bases and J by 9 bases, with 18 bases left in between. The CDR3: CASSQEGPRILISPLHF. For the CDR3, the DNA is TGCGCCAGCAGCCAAGAGGGGCCCCGGATCCTAATTTCACCCCTCCACTTT.

The V call is TRBV4-1, the J call TRBJ2-7; D possibly corresponds to TRBD2 (5 bases). CDR3 length: 14 residues. The germline CDR1 and CDR2 sequences are MGHRA and YSYEKL. The V and J ends lost 2 bases and 6 bases respectively, with 14 bases between them. CDR3 in DNA: TGCGCCAGCAGCCAAACCGGCGGGTGGGGCGAGCAGTACTTC. It yields the protein CASSQTGGWGEQYF.

The J gene is TRBJ1-1, the V gene TRBV12-3 or TRBV12-4; D remains unclear. The V end lost 6 bases, the J end lost 1 base, and 9 bases lay between the germline ends. The CDR3 is 13 amino acids. The CDR3 protein is CASSQQRNTEAFF. DNA of the CDR3: TGTGCCAGCAGCCAACAGAGGAACACTGAAGCTTTCTTT.

V usage is TRBV6-2 or TRBV6-3 and J usage is TRBJ1-5, with TRBD1 identical over 7 bases. Germline V gene sequence: CDR1 MNHEY, CDR2 SVGEGT. J gave up 4 bases and V 3 bases, and 12 bases lay outside the gene matches. The CDR3 loop spans 17 amino acids. CDR3 nucleotides: TGTGCCAGCAGTTATCGCACCCTACAGGGGATGAATCAGCCCCAGCATTTT. Amino acid sequence: CASSYRTLQGMNQPQHF.